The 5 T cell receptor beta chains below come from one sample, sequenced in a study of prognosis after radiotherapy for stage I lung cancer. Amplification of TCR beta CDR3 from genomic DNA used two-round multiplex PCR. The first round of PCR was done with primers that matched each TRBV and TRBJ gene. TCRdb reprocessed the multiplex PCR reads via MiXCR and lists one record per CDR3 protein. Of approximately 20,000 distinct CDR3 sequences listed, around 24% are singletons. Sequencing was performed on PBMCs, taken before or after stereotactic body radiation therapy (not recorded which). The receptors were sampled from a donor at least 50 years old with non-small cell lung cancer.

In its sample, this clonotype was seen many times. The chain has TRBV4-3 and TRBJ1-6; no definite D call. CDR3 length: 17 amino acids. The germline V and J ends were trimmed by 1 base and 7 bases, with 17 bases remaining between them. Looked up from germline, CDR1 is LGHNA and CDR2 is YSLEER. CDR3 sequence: CASSQVVLPGRNSPLHF. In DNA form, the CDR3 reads TGCGCCAGCAGCCAAGTCGTTCTGCCAGGCCGGAATTCACCCCTCCACTTT.

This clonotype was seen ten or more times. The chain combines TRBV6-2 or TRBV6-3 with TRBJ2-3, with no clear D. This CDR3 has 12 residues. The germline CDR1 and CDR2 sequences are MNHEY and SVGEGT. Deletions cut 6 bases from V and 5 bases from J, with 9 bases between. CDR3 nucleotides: TGTGCCAGCAGGAGGACGGTAGATACGCAGTATTTT. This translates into CASRRTVDTQYF.

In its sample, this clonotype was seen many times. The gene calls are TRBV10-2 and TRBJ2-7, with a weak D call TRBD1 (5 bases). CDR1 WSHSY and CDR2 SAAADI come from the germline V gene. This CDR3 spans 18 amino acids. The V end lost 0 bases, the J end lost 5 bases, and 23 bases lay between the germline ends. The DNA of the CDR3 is TGCGCCAGCAGTGAGTCCACTGTGGTCCTGGGGCATCCTGACGAGCAGTACTTC. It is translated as CASSESTVVLGHPDEQYF.

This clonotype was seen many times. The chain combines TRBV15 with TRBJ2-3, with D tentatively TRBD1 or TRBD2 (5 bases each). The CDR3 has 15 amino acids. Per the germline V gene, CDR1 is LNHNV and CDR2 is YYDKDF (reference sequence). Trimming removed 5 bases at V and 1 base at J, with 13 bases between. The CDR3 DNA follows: TGTGCCACCAGCGTATCGAGGGGCGGCACAGATACGCAGTATTTT. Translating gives CATSVSRGGTDTQYF.

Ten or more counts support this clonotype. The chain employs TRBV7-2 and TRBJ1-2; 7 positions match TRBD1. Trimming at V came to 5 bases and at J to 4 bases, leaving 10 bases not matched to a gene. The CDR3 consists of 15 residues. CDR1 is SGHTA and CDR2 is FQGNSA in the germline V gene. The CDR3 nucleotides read TGTGCCAGCAGCCTACAGGGGCCAAAAGGCTATGGCTACACCTTC. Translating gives CASSLQGPKGYGYTF. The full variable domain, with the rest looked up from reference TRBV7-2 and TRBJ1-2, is GAGVSQSPSNKVTEKGKDVELRCDPISGHTALYWYRQSLGQGLEFLIYFQGNSAPDKSGLPSDRFSAERTGGSVSTLTIQRTQQEDSAVYLCASSLQGPKGYGYTFGSGTRLTVV.